This record covers a single T cell receptor (beta chain). Antigen: not known. Germline V lookup: CDR1 SGHTA, CDR2 FQGNSA. The CDR3 sequence is 14 residues long. With 3 bases removed from V and 1 base from J, the gap between germline ends came to 10 bases. The record originates from a study of T cell responses to AZD1222 COVID-19 vaccine. Study information: Second-dose intervals of approximately 4 or approximately 12 weeks were pooled. Study conclusions and caveats: In all cases, repertoires were sampled only after the peak T cell response. It should be noted that donors were predominantly white British and more often female, and clonal diversity was possibly underestimated. Only five or six individuals given AZD1222 were seropositive at baseline.

The repertoire was sequenced with immunoSEQ multiplex PCR; TCRdb's copy has only in-frame clones and lacks some. The repertoire holds 180,000 or so clones, with around 94% as singletons. The sequencing used peripheral blood, collected on day 0 of AZD1222 vaccination. V is TRBV7-2 and J is TRBJ2-7; D gene unclear. The receptor was isolated from an adult in good health. In DNA, the CDR3 is TGTGCCAGCAGCTTGAAGGGCTTTTCCTACGAGCAGTACTTC. Protein: CASSLKGFSYEQYF.